The TCR beta chain described here comes from a study of blood T cell repertoires in COVID-19. Study-wide background: T cells, B-cell-depleted T cells, or PBMCs supplied cDNA or gDNA.

The V gene end was trimmed by 5 bases and the J gene end by 7 bases; junction bases not matched to a gene: 15. Looked up from germline, CDR1 is SGHVS and CDR2 is FNYEAQ. The CDR3 is 17 residues long. Assay: immunoSEQ multiplex PCR; the TCRdb copy retains only in-frame clones and omits some. In the table there are some 380,000 clones, 70% to 90% of which are singletons. In terms of age and location, participants ranged from about 18 to 95 years and lived in under 30 US areas. This clonotype was sampled from a woman aged 35 to 49 with acute COVID-19. This chain connects TRBV7-6 to TRBJ2-1; TRBD2 matches 9 bases. Sequenced material: PBMCs or T cells enriched from blood (not recorded which). CDR3 protein: CASSQVGSGGSLNEQFF. CDR3 bases: TGTGCCAGCAGCCAAGTAGGGAGCGGGGGGTCCCTTAATGAGCAGTTCTTC.